This T cell receptor (beta chain) emerged from a study of graft-versus-host responses after intestinal transplantation. The study, taken as a whole, reports: Some patients had graft-donor T cell macrochimerism. In their allografts, the ratios of graft-versus-host to host-versus-graft T cell clones were high.

Profiled with immunoSEQ multiplex PCR; TCRdb holds only in-frame clones, not every one. The data contain roughly 56,000 clones, about 93% of them singletons. Note on this clone: What it recognizes is unknown.

The CDR3 loop spans 15 amino acids. The germline CDR1 and CDR2 sequences are MDHEN and SYDVKM. The ends were cut back, 1 base at V and 6 bases at J, with 13 bases in the middle. The V call is TRBV28, the J call TRBJ2-1; tentatively, D is TRBD2 (6 bases). The material was PBMCs, obtained about 4 months after intestinal transplantation. This sequence originates from a human patient who received an intestinal transplant, so some T cells may come from the graft donor. The CDR3 coding sequence is TGTGCCAGCAGTTTATCCGGGGGACTGTTCAATGAGCAGTTCTTC. The encoded protein is CASSLSGGLFNEQFF. Full variable domain (remainder filled in from reference TRBV28 and TRBJ2-1): DVKVTQSSRYLVKRTGEKVFLECVQDMDHENMFWYRQDPGLGLRLIYFSYDVKMKEKGDIPEGYSVSREKKERFSLILESASTNQTSMYLCASSLSGGLFNEQFFGPGTRLTVL.